Included here is one T cell receptor (beta chain) sequence, with context. Antigen: not known. The length of the CDR3 is 19 residues. Per the germline V gene, CDR1 is SGHDT and CDR2 is YYEEEE. V was pared by 0 bases and J by 1 base, with 9 bases of the junction left unmatched. This record belongs to a study of cytomegalovirus exposure and HLA in healthy donors. Findings and limits, study-wide: The study labeled fewer than 200 TCR beta chains cytomegalovirus-associated. Presence/absence results assume similar sequencing depth per donor, which may not hold. A later analysis, which compared TCR beta chains of equal frequency, found the HLA-associated ones more clonally expanded.

Amplification used 60 Vbeta primers and 13 Jbeta primers. Sequencing used immunoSEQ multiplex PCR; TCRdb keeps in-frame clones, though not all of them. Of roughly 180,000 clones detected, approximately 84% appear once; the ten largest clones hold 4.5%. J is TRBJ2-3 and V is TRBV5-6; 12 bases fit TRBD2. The specimen sequenced was PBMCs. The receptor was derived from a woman aged 50 to 60 in good health and CMV-seropositive. This chain's CDR3 is CASSLARLAGGVGTDTQYF. CDR3 coding DNA: TGTGCCAGCAGCTTGGCCAGGCTAGCGGGAGGGGTGGGCACAGATACGCAGTATTTT.